This TCR beta chain stems from a study of shared clonotypes between healthy human individuals. Study observations and caveats: Naive CD4 clonotypes overlapped across a few donors at 4.5% to 5.5%.

Method: immunoSEQ multiplex PCR; TCRdb's copy keeps in-frame clones and lacks some. The sample shows 2 million to 2.5 million clones, approximately 93% of them seen only once. Trimming took off 4 bases at V and 8 bases at J, with 17 bases between the two ends. This CDR3 region has 14 residues. Germline lookup yields CDR1 WSHSY and CDR2 SAAADI. A word on this clone: What it recognizes is unknown.

The V and J genes are TRBV10-2 and TRBJ1-1; D not certain. The sequence derives from a man younger than 35 in good health. Some clones in this sample may be carry-over from other donors' samples. Sequencing was done on a sample of naive CD4+ T cells from PBMCs. Specified subset: CD45RA+ positively selected. CDR3 sequence: CASSADGEEREAFF. CDR3 coding DNA: TGCGCCAGCAGTGCGGACGGCGAGGAACGCGAAGCTTTCTTT.